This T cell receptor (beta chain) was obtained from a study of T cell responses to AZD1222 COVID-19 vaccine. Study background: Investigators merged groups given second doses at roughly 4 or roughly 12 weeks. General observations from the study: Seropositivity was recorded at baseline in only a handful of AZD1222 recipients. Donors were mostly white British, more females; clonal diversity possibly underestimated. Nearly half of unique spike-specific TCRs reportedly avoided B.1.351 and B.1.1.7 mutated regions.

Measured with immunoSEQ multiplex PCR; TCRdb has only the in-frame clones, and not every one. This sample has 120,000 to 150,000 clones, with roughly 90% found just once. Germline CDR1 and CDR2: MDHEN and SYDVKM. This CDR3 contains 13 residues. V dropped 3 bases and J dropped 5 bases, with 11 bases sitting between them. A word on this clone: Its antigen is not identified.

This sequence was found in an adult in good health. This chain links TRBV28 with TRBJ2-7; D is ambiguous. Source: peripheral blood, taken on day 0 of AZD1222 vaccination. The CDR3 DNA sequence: TGTGCCAGCAGTTTTACCTTTCCTCACGAGCAGTACTTC. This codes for CASSFTFPHEQYF.